The next 4 T cell receptor beta chains were all read from a single sample in a study of beta chain features in type 1 diabetes. Study-level points and caveats: Moderate but significant shortening of TCRB CDR3s was recorded in all four CD4+ subsets from Type 1 diabetes patients.

The entirety of the isolated RNA underwent reverse transcription, so expressed TCRB transcripts were sequenced. Data came from immunoSEQ multiplex PCR; TCRdb stores just in-frame clones and leaves some out. The data hold approximately 260,000 clones, with roughly 22% observed a single time. These TCRs are of unknown antigen specificity. What was sequenced was naive CD4+ T cells from blood. The receptors shown here come from a woman in her forties with type 1 diabetes.

V usage is TRBV4-3 and J usage is TRBJ2-1; no definite D call. The CDR3 loop spans 15 amino acids. Germline values: CDR1 LGHNA, CDR2 YSLEER. V lost 4 bases and J lost 0, with 10 bases in between. DNA for the CDR3: TGCGCCAGCAGCCTTGGGCAGAGCTCCTACAATGAGCAGTTCTTC. Protein product: CASSLGQSSYNEQFF.

The CDR3 nucleotides are TGCAGCGCAACGAGAGGGGACAGGGTCCCAGATACGCAGTATTTT. Translated, it gives CSATRGDRVPDTQYF. The genes are TRBV29-1 and TRBJ2-3; the match to TRBD1 covers 9 bases. Trimming at V came to 7 bases and at J to 4 bases, leaving 12 bases not matched to a gene. The CDR3 totals 15 residues. Germline CDR1 reads SQVTM; CDR2 reads ANQGSEA.

As to this clone: The identical CDR3 is also encoded by other nucleotide sequences in the sample. The chain carries TRBV7-9 and TRBJ2-7, with D perhaps TRBD2 (5 bases). Germline values: CDR1 SEHNR, CDR2 FQNEAQ (reference sequence). This CDR3 spans 13 amino acids. With 0 bases removed from V and 3 bases from J, the gap between germline ends came to 6 bases. CDR3 sequence: CASSLAGSYEQYF. The CDR3 DNA sequence: TGTGCCAGCAGCTTAGCAGGGAGCTACGAGCAGTACTTC. Looking up the rest from reference TRBV7-9 and TRBJ2-7 gives the full variable domain: DTGVSQNPRHKITKRGQNVTFRCDPISEHNRLYWYRQTLGQGPEFLTYFQNEAQLEKSRLLSDRFSAERPKGSFSTLEIQRTEQGDSAMYLCASSLAGSYEQYFGPGTRLTVT.

The rearrangement uses TRBV28 and TRBJ2-5; 8 bases fit TRBD1. Germline CDR1 and CDR2: MDHEN and SYDVKM. The CDR3 runs 14 residues. Unmatched junction bases numbered 3, after V lost 4 bases and J lost 2 bases. The CDR3 DNA reads TGTGCCAGCAGTTCAGGGGGCCGTCAAGAGACCCAGTACTTC. Its translation is CASSSGGRQETQYF. Using reference TRBV28 and TRBJ2-5 for the parts outside the CDR3, the full variable domain is DVKVTQSSRYLVKRTGEKVFLECVQDMDHENMFWYRQDPGLGLRLIYFSYDVKMKEKGDIPEGYSVSREKKERFSLILESASTNQTSMYLCASSSGGRQETQYFGPGTRLLVL.